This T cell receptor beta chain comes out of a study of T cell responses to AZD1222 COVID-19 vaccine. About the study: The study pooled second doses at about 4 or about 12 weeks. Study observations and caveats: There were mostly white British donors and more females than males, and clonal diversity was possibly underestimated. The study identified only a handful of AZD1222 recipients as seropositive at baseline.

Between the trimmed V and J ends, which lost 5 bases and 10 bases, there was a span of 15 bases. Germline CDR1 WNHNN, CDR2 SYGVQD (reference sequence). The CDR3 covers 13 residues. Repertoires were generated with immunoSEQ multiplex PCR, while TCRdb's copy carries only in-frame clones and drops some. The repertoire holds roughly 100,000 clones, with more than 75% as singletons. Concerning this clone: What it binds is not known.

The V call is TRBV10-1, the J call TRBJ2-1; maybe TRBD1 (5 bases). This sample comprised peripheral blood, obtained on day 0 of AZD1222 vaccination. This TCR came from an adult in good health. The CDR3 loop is CASSHPDKVEQFF. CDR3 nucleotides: TGCGCCAGCAGTCATCCGGACAAAGTGGAGCAGTTCTTC.